This entry lists 14 T cell receptor beta chains sequenced from one sample in a study of early T cells in non-severe SARS-CoV-2 infection. TCRdb used MiXCR to reprocess the 5' RACE reads, holding one entry per CDR3 protein. The sample gives roughly 25,000 distinct CDR3 sequences, approximately 5% of which show up once; 4% is in the top ten. Sequenced: whole blood. The receptor source for this set is an adult who was a healthcare worker with PCR-confirmed SARS-CoV-2 infection or an uninfected control (not recorded which).

The table lists this clonotype with many counts. The chain recombines TRBV9 with TRBJ1-6; D unresolved. The CDR3 is 15 residues long. Germline V gives CDR1 SGDLS, CDR2 YYNGEE. V was pared by 4 bases and J by 1 base, with 9 bases between. DNA of the CDR3: TGTGCCAGCAGCCCCGCGGGGTCCTATAATTCACCCCTCCACTTT. It is translated as CASSPAGSYNSPLHF.

V is TRBV20-1 and J is TRBJ2-7; 10 bases map to TRBD1. The CDR3 spans 15 residues. Germline V gene lookup returns CDR1 DFQATT and CDR2 SNEGSKA (reference sequence). The V gene end was trimmed by 3 bases and the J gene end by 1 base; junction bases not matched to a gene: 6. CDR3 DNA: TGCAGTGCTAGGACCGGGACAGGGGAGTCCTACGAGCAGTACTTC. Translating gives CSARTGTGESYEQYF.

This clonotype occurred many times. V usage is TRBV5-5 and J usage is TRBJ1-2, with 7 bases that match TRBD1. The ends lost 4 bases at V and 7 bases at J; junction bases unmatched: 7. This CDR3 has 13 amino acids. Germline loops: CDR1 SGHKS, CDR2 YYEKEE (reference sequence). The chain's CDR3 is CASSPETGLGYTF. CDR3 coding DNA: TGTGCCAGCAGCCCCGAGACAGGGCTTGGCTACACCTTC.

This clonotype was observed a few times. This chain joins TRBV6-4 and TRBJ1-1; D is possibly TRBD1 (5 bases). The CDR3 runs 14 residues. V was clipped by 4 bases and J by 4 bases, with 13 bases between them. Germline V gives CDR1 MRHNA, CDR2 SNTAGT. The CDR3 here is CASSATMGGTEAFF. In DNA form, the CDR3 reads TGTGCCAGCAGTGCCACCATGGGGGGCACTGAAGCTTTCTTT.

This clonotype was recorded many times. The chain employs TRBV7-9 and TRBJ2-7; D not certain. The V and J ends lost 5 bases and 4 bases respectively, with 21 bases between them. This CDR3 has 16 residues. Germline lookup yields CDR1 SEHNR and CDR2 FQNEAQ (reference sequence). CDR3 sequence: CASSPEVGSVFYEQYF. The CDR3 nucleotides are TGTGCCAGCAGCCCCGAAGTGGGGTCGGTTTTTTACGAGCAGTACTTC.

This clonotype showed up many times. The rearrangement joins TRBV6-5 to TRBJ1-2; D gene ambiguous. The V end lost 0 bases, the J end lost 8 bases, and 13 bases lay between the germline ends. The CDR3 is 14 amino acids. CDR1 is MNHEY, CDR2 SVGAGI, per germline. As DNA, the CDR3 is TGTGCCAGCAGTTACTCGAGGGCTGCGGACGGCTACACCTTC. Translation gives CASSYSRAADGYTF.

This clonotype was observed a few times. V gene TRBV6-2 or TRBV6-3 combines with J gene TRBJ2-5, with TRBD1 matching 11 bases. The germline gives CDR1 MNHEY, CDR2 SVGEGT. V was clipped by 6 bases and J by 5 bases; unmatched bases: 2. The length of the CDR3 is 13 residues. The chain's CDR3 is CASRGQGAETQYF. In DNA, the CDR3 is TGTGCCAGCAGAGGACAGGGGGCCGAGACCCAGTACTTC.

This clonotype turned up a few times. The chain combines TRBV20-1 with TRBJ2-7; 8 bases agree with TRBD2. The CDR3 is made up of 16 amino acids. CDR1 is DFQATT, CDR2 SNEGSKA, per germline (reference sequence). The V and J ends lost 6 bases and 0 bases, in that order; junction bases with no gene match: 13. CDR3 nucleotide sequence: TGCAGTGCGCAAATAGCGGGACAATCCAGCTCCTACGAGCAGTACTTC. It yields the protein CSAQIAGQSSSYEQYF.

In this sample, this clonotype turned up many times. This rearrangement joins TRBV29-1 to TRBJ2-7; TRBD2 matches at 8 bases. Germline V CDR1 and CDR2: SQVTM, ANQGSEA. The junction had 9 bases not matched to a gene; V was cut back by 6 bases and J by 2 bases. CDR3 length equals 14 residues. In DNA form, the CDR3 reads TGCAGCGTCCAAGCGGGGGCCCAAACCTACGAGCAGTACTTC. Protein sequence: CSVQAGAQTYEQYF.

This clonotype appeared many times. The rearrangement joins TRBV19 to TRBJ1-5; D remains unclear. There are 15 residues in the CDR3. The V and J ends lost 4 bases and 0 bases respectively, with 10 bases between them. Germline V gene sequence: CDR1 LNHDA, CDR2 SQIVND (reference sequence). The CDR3 is CASSTIIHSNQPQHF. The CDR3 DNA follows: TGTGCCAGTAGTACTATTATTCATAGCAATCAGCCCCAGCATTTT.

This clonotype was seen a few times. This chain uses TRBV18 with TRBJ2-3; 7 bases fit TRBD2. Germline V lookup: CDR1 KGHSH, CDR2 LQKENI. The J segment lost 2 bases and the V segment lost 3 bases, leaving 5 bases of the junction unmatched. This CDR3 has 15 amino acids. The CDR3 is CASSPLAEYTDTQYF. As DNA, the CDR3 is TGTGCCAGCTCACCTCTAGCGGAGTACACAGATACGCAGTATTTT.

By frequency in the sample, this clonotype is medium-sized. The rearrangement joins TRBV11-3 to TRBJ1-1; D gene uncertain. The V end was cut by 6 bases, the J end by 0 bases, with 14 bases between. The CDR3 has 15 residues. The germline V gene encodes CDR1 SGHNT and CDR2 YENEEA. CDR3 nucleotide sequence: TGTGCCAGCAGTCTTTGTACAGCCCTGAACACTGAAGCTTTCTTT. It is translated as CASSLCTALNTEAFF.

This clonotype was observed at least ten times. This chain uses TRBV5-4 with TRBJ2-4; 14 bases are a match to TRBD2. V gave up 4 bases and J gave up 0 bases; unmatched junction bases: 6. Germline assignment: CDR1 SGHNT and CDR2 YYREEE (reference sequence). The CDR3 covers 18 residues. CDR3 DNA: TGTGCCAGCAGCCCCGGACTAGCGGGGGGCCTAGCCAAAAACATTCAGTACTTC. Translation: CASSPGLAGGLAKNIQYF.

This clonotype came up many times. This chain joins TRBV21-1 and TRBJ2-3; the table calls TRBD2, which could not be checked here. TRBV21-1 is a recognized pseudogene. The CDR3 contains 18 residues. CDR3 amino acids: CASSKELAGGLRTDTQYF. CDR3 coding DNA: TGTGCCAGCAGCAAAGAACTAGCGGGGGGGCTCCGCACAGATACGCAGTATTTT.